This is a list of T cell receptor beta chains from one sample in a study of cytomegalovirus exposure and HLA in healthy donors. TCRdb's table, derived via immunoSEQ multiplex PCR, lists solely in-frame clones and lacks some. The sample lists 200,000 or so clones, around 84% seen once, with over 5.5% in the top ten. Specimen: PBMCs. These receptors originate from a man between 18 and 29 years old in good health and CMV-seropositive. Both conserved end residues are part of each CDR3. The D gene is left open where the match is weak. Clone sizes are given selectively: once, few, many, or a class where the clone is expanded.

d_call: -
v_call: TRBV27
cdr3_length: 13
clone_size: -
j_call: TRBJ2-3
cdr3_aa: CASSLSAADTQYF
cdr3_nt: TGTGCCAGCAGTTTATCAGCCGCAGATACGCAGTATTTT

d_call: -
v_call: TRBV10-3
cdr3_length: 13
clone_size: -
j_call: TRBJ1-1
cdr3_aa: CASWDTLNTEAFF
cdr3_nt: TGTGCCAGTTGGGACACCTTGAACACTGAAGCTTTCTTT

d_call: TRBD2
v_call: TRBV7-6
cdr3_length: 17
clone_size: once
j_call: TRBJ2-1
cdr3_aa: CASSLRASGTSYNEQFF
cdr3_nt: TGTGCCAGCAGCTTAAGGGCTAGCGGGACCTCCTACAATGAGCAGTTCTTC

d_call: -
v_call: TRBV18
cdr3_length: 14
clone_size: -
j_call: TRBJ2-1
cdr3_aa: CASSPVWLNNEQFF
cdr3_nt: TGTGCCAGCTCACCAGTCTGGCTCAACAATGAGCAGTTCTTC

d_call: -
v_call: TRBV5-1
cdr3_length: 14
clone_size: few
j_call: TRBJ2-5
cdr3_aa: CASSLGQGQETQYF
cdr3_nt: TGCGCCAGCAGCTTGGGCCAGGGTCAAGAGACCCAGTACTTC

d_call: TRBD2
v_call: TRBV9
cdr3_length: 16
clone_size: -
j_call: TRBJ2-3
cdr3_aa: CASSGRTSGGTDTQYF
cdr3_nt: TGTGCCAGCAGCGGACGGACTAGCGGGGGCACAGATACGCAGTATTTT

d_call: -
v_call: TRBV27
cdr3_length: 14
clone_size: -
j_call: TRBJ2-7
cdr3_aa: CASSFGQTSGRQYF
cdr3_nt: TGTGCCAGCAGTTTTGGGCAGACCTCCGGTCGGCAGTACTTC

d_call: -
v_call: TRBV14
cdr3_length: 18
clone_size: -
j_call: TRBJ2-6
cdr3_aa: CASSQERVWSSGANVLTF
cdr3_nt: TGTGCCAGCAGCCAAGAGAGGGTGTGGTCTTCTGGGGCCAACGTCCTGACTTTC

d_call: TRBD1
v_call: TRBV6-5
cdr3_length: 14
clone_size: once
j_call: TRBJ1-4
cdr3_aa: CASSHRGTNEKLFF
cdr3_nt: TGTGCCAGCAGCCACAGGGGGACTAATGAAAAACTGTTTTTT

d_call: -
v_call: TRBV5-5
cdr3_length: 14
clone_size: -
j_call: TRBJ2-5
cdr3_aa: CASSLGGRRETQYF
cdr3_nt: TGTGCCAGCAGCTTGGGGGGGCGCCGAGAGACCCAGTACTTC

d_call: TRBD2
v_call: TRBV19
cdr3_length: 15
clone_size: -
j_call: TRBJ2-2
cdr3_aa: CASSKREGETGELFF
cdr3_nt: TGTGCCAGTAGTAAGCGGGAGGGCGAAACCGGGGAGCTGTTTTTT

d_call: TRBD1
v_call: TRBV19
cdr3_length: 16
clone_size: -
j_call: TRBJ2-1
cdr3_aa: CASSIVGGSSYNEQFF
cdr3_nt: TGTGCCAGTAGTATAGTAGGGGGCAGCTCCTACAATGAGCAGTTCTTC

d_call: -
v_call: TRBV7-2
cdr3_length: 17
clone_size: -
j_call: TRBJ2-5
cdr3_aa: CASSLNPRRPNQETQYF
cdr3_nt: TGTGCCAGCAGCTTAAACCCGAGGCGGCCGAACCAAGAGACCCAGTACTTC

d_call: -
v_call: TRBV4-3
cdr3_length: 17
clone_size: -
j_call: TRBJ2-3
cdr3_aa: CASSQRLRPRHTDTQYF
cdr3_nt: TGCGCCAGCAGCCAGCGCCTCCGGCCTAGGCACACAGATACGCAGTATTTT

d_call: -
v_call: TRBV28
cdr3_length: 16
clone_size: -
j_call: TRBJ2-7
cdr3_aa: CASSFSTARSGYEQYF
cdr3_nt: TGTGCCAGCAGTTTCTCGACAGCTCGATCGGGTTACGAGCAGTACTTC

d_call: -
v_call: TRBV4-1
cdr3_length: 13
clone_size: -
j_call: TRBJ1-4
cdr3_aa: CASSQVGSEKLFF
cdr3_nt: TGCGCCAGCAGCCAGGTGGGGAGTGAAAAACTGTTTTTT

d_call: TRBD2
v_call: TRBV7-2
cdr3_length: 14
clone_size: once
j_call: TRBJ2-3
cdr3_aa: CASSSPTSGATQYF
cdr3_nt: TGTGCCAGCAGCTCACCGACTAGCGGAGCTACGCAGTATTTT

d_call: TRBD2
v_call: TRBV28
cdr3_length: 16
clone_size: -
j_call: TRBJ2-7
cdr3_aa: CASSSGLAVISYEQYF
cdr3_nt: TGTGCCAGCAGTTCCGGACTAGCGGTTATCTCCTACGAGCAGTACTTC

d_call: -
v_call: TRBV29-1
cdr3_length: 14
clone_size: -
j_call: TRBJ2-2
cdr3_aa: CSATEAGGTGELFF
cdr3_nt: TGCAGCGCCACCGAGGCAGGGGGGACCGGGGAGCTGTTTTTT

d_call: -
v_call: TRBV27
cdr3_length: 15
clone_size: -
j_call: TRBJ2-7
cdr3_aa: CASSSGGTDTYEQYF
cdr3_nt: TGTGCCAGCAGTTCGGGGGGGACAGATACTTACGAGCAGTACTTC

d_call: TRBD2
v_call: TRBV9
cdr3_length: 16
clone_size: -
j_call: TRBJ2-3
cdr3_aa: CASSAASGRAVDTQYF
cdr3_nt: TGTGCCAGCAGCGCCGCTAGCGGGAGGGCTGTAGATACGCAGTATTTT

d_call: -
v_call: TRBV5-5
cdr3_length: 13
clone_size: -
j_call: TRBJ2-5
cdr3_aa: CASSLAAGETQYF
cdr3_nt: TGTGCCAGCAGCTTGGCTGCAGGGGAGACCCAGTACTTC

d_call: TRBD1
v_call: TRBV4-1
cdr3_length: 16
clone_size: -
j_call: TRBJ2-5
cdr3_aa: CASSQLGWDSQETQYF
cdr3_nt: TGCGCCAGCAGCCAACTGGGTTGGGACAGCCAAGAGACCCAGTACTTC

d_call: TRBD1
v_call: TRBV5-8
cdr3_length: 12
clone_size: -
j_call: TRBJ1-2
cdr3_aa: CASAEQGRGYTF
cdr3_nt: TGTGCCAGCGCAGAACAGGGGCGCGGCTACACCTTC

d_call: TRBD1
v_call: TRBV6-5
cdr3_length: 11
clone_size: -
j_call: TRBJ1-2
cdr3_aa: CASGQGNGYTF
cdr3_nt: TGTGCCAGCGGACAGGGTAATGGCTACACCTTC

d_call: TRBD1
v_call: TRBV4-2
cdr3_length: 15
clone_size: -
j_call: TRBJ2-7
cdr3_aa: CASSQSGTGGGEQYF
cdr3_nt: TGTGCCAGCAGCCAGTCCGGGACAGGGGGTGGCGAGCAGTACTTC

d_call: -
v_call: TRBV2
cdr3_length: 17
clone_size: -
j_call: TRBJ2-3
cdr3_aa: CASSESGLLLDTDTQYF
cdr3_nt: TGTGCCAGCAGCGAAAGCGGACTACTCCTAGATACAGATACGCAGTATTTT

d_call: TRBD2
v_call: TRBV15
cdr3_length: 14
clone_size: -
j_call: TRBJ2-1
cdr3_aa: CATGLGGSGNEQFF
cdr3_nt: TGTGCCACCGGGTTGGGCGGGAGTGGTAATGAGCAGTTCTTC

d_call: TRBD2
v_call: TRBV7-2
cdr3_length: 17
clone_size: -
j_call: TRBJ2-3
cdr3_aa: CASSLALGGGPEDTQYF
cdr3_nt: TGTGCCAGCAGCTTAGCGCTCGGGGGAGGGCCTGAAGATACGCAGTATTTT

d_call: TRBD2
v_call: TRBV4-2
cdr3_length: 20
clone_size: -
j_call: TRBJ2-1
cdr3_aa: CASSQEGIAGAAVSYNEQFF
cdr3_nt: TGTGCCAGCAGCCAAGAGGGAATAGCGGGAGCGGCTGTTTCTTACAATGAGCAGTTCTTC

d_call: TRBD1
v_call: TRBV29-1
cdr3_length: 16
clone_size: -
j_call: TRBJ1-1
cdr3_aa: CSVEVQGAAFGTEAFF
cdr3_nt: TGCAGCGTTGAGGTTCAGGGGGCCGCGTTTGGGACTGAAGCTTTCTTT

d_call: -
v_call: TRBV27
cdr3_length: 13
clone_size: once
j_call: TRBJ2-1
cdr3_aa: CASSFGENNEQFF
cdr3_nt: TGTGCCAGCAGTTTCGGGGAAAACAATGAGCAGTTCTTC

d_call: -
v_call: TRBV7-9
cdr3_length: 15
clone_size: -
j_call: TRBJ2-5
cdr3_aa: CASSFVRRSGETQYF
cdr3_nt: TGTGCCAGCAGCTTTGTACGGCGCTCGGGGGAGACCCAGTACTTC

d_call: TRBD1
v_call: TRBV6-4
cdr3_length: 14
clone_size: -
j_call: TRBJ1-2
cdr3_aa: CASSPTGGSYGYTF
cdr3_nt: TGTGCCAGCAGCCCGACAGGGGGTAGCTATGGCTACACCTTC

d_call: -
v_call: TRBV7-2
cdr3_length: 15
clone_size: -
j_call: TRBJ2-7
cdr3_aa: CASSQDRGQPYEQYF
cdr3_nt: TGCGCCAGCAGCCAAGATCGCGGACAGCCGTACGAGCAGTACTTC

d_call: -
v_call: TRBV7-9
cdr3_length: 14
clone_size: -
j_call: TRBJ2-3
cdr3_aa: CASTAQAGTDTQYF
cdr3_nt: TGTGCCAGCACCGCCCAGGCGGGGACAGATACGCAGTATTTT

d_call: -
v_call: TRBV7-8
cdr3_length: 12
clone_size: -
j_call: TRBJ1-1
cdr3_aa: CASSSGGTEAFF
cdr3_nt: TGTGCCAGCTCATCGGGGGGCACTGAAGCTTTCTTT

d_call: TRBD2
v_call: TRBV6-5
cdr3_length: 15
clone_size: -
j_call: TRBJ2-5
cdr3_aa: CASSRQRAGGETQYF
cdr3_nt: TGTGCCAGCAGCCGCCAGAGGGCGGGAGGAGAGACCCAGTACTTC

d_call: -
v_call: TRBV6-6
cdr3_length: 13
clone_size: -
j_call: TRBJ1-5
cdr3_aa: CASRPDSPRPQHF
cdr3_nt: TGTGCCAGCAGACCCGACAGCCCCAGGCCCCAGCATTTT

d_call: TRBD2
v_call: TRBV6-1
cdr3_length: 15
clone_size: -
j_call: TRBJ2-1
cdr3_aa: CASSSEVAGYGEQFF
cdr3_nt: TGTGCCAGCAGCAGCGAGGTAGCGGGTTACGGTGAGCAGTTCTTC

d_call: TRBD2
v_call: TRBV5-1
cdr3_length: 17
clone_size: -
j_call: TRBJ2-7
cdr3_aa: CASSLFGTSGTNYEQYF
cdr3_nt: TGCGCCAGCAGCTTGTTTGGGACTAGCGGGACCAACTACGAGCAGTACTTC

d_call: TRBD1
v_call: TRBV27
cdr3_length: 15
clone_size: -
j_call: TRBJ2-7
cdr3_aa: CASSGGQGERYEQYF
cdr3_nt: TGTGCCAGCAGTGGGGGACAGGGTGAGAGGTACGAGCAGTACTTC

d_call: TRBD1
v_call: TRBV7-3
cdr3_length: 17
clone_size: -
j_call: TRBJ2-1
cdr3_aa: CASSLKSVGTGGNEQFF
cdr3_nt: TGTGCCAGCAGCTTAAAGTCTGTGGGGACAGGGGGGAATGAGCAGTTCTTC

d_call: -
v_call: TRBV5-3
cdr3_length: 15
clone_size: -
j_call: TRBJ2-7
cdr3_aa: CARSLGGQTRYEQYF
cdr3_nt: TGTGCCAGAAGCTTGGGTGGACAGACCCGCTACGAGCAGTACTTC

d_call: TRBD2
v_call: TRBV7-8
cdr3_length: 15
clone_size: -
j_call: TRBJ2-7
cdr3_aa: CASSSGTSVSYEQYF
cdr3_nt: TGTGCCAGCAGCTCCGGGACTAGCGTGTCCTACGAGCAGTACTTC

d_call: TRBD2
v_call: TRBV12-5
cdr3_length: 14
clone_size: -
j_call: TRBJ2-1
cdr3_aa: CASGPGTSEGEQFF
cdr3_nt: TGTGCTAGTGGACCCGGGACTAGCGAAGGTGAGCAGTTCTTC

d_call: TRBD1
v_call: TRBV7-2
cdr3_length: 15
clone_size: -
j_call: TRBJ2-1
cdr3_aa: CASSLMDRGGEGEFF
cdr3_nt: TGTGCCAGCAGCTTAATGGACAGGGGAGGCGAGGGGGAGTTCTTC

d_call: -
v_call: TRBV4-1
cdr3_length: 13
clone_size: -
j_call: TRBJ2-1
cdr3_aa: CASSQIEGNEQFF
cdr3_nt: TGCGCCAGCAGCCAGATCGAGGGCAATGAGCAGTTCTTC

d_call: -
v_call: TRBV30
cdr3_length: 14
clone_size: -
j_call: TRBJ1-4
cdr3_aa: CAWSQGPGNEKLFF
cdr3_nt: TGTGCCTGGAGCCAAGGCCCGGGAAATGAAAAACTGTTTTTT

d_call: -
v_call: TRBV7-2
cdr3_length: 13
clone_size: -
j_call: TRBJ1-2
cdr3_aa: CASSLVWGDGYTF
cdr3_nt: TGTGCCAGCAGCTTAGTGTGGGGGGATGGCTACACCTTC

d_call: -
v_call: TRBV30
cdr3_length: 13
clone_size: -
j_call: TRBJ2-3
cdr3_aa: CAWSVRDATGQYF
cdr3_nt: TGTGCCTGGAGTGTTCGAGACGCTACGGGGCAGTATTTT

d_call: TRBD2
v_call: TRBV7-7
cdr3_length: 16
clone_size: -
j_call: TRBJ2-5
cdr3_aa: CASSLGSGRLQETQYF
cdr3_nt: TGTGCCAGCAGCTTGGGTAGCGGGAGGCTCCAAGAGACCCAGTACTTC

d_call: -
v_call: TRBV27
cdr3_length: 16
clone_size: -
j_call: TRBJ2-7
cdr3_aa: CASGTTLSASSYEQYF
cdr3_nt: TGTGCCAGCGGTACTACTCTGAGCGCGAGCTCCTACGAGCAGTACTTC

d_call: TRBD1
v_call: TRBV18
cdr3_length: 15
clone_size: -
j_call: TRBJ2-1
cdr3_aa: CASSHGTALGNEQFF
cdr3_nt: TGTGCCAGCTCCCACGGGACAGCATTGGGCAATGAGCAGTTCTTC

d_call: TRBD1
v_call: TRBV18
cdr3_length: 15
clone_size: -
j_call: TRBJ2-1
cdr3_aa: CASSPNRGRDNEQFF
cdr3_nt: TGTGCCAGCTCACCCAACAGGGGGCGAGACAATGAGCAGTTCTTC

d_call: TRBD2
v_call: TRBV6-5
cdr3_length: 13
clone_size: -
j_call: TRBJ2-1
cdr3_aa: CASRTSGRKPQFF
cdr3_nt: TGTGCCAGCAGGACTAGCGGGAGAAAACCGCAGTTCTTC